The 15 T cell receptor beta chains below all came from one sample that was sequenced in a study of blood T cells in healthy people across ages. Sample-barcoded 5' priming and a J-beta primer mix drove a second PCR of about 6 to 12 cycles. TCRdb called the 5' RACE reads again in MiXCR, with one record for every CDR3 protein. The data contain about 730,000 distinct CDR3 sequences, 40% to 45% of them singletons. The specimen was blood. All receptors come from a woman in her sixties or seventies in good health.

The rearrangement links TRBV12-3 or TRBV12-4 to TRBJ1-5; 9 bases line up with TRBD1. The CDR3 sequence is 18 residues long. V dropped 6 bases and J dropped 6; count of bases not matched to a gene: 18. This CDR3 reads CASSALEVGTGKAQPQHF. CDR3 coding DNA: TGTGCCAGCAGCGCCCTGGAGGTCGGGACAGGGAAGGCTCAGCCCCAGCATTTT.

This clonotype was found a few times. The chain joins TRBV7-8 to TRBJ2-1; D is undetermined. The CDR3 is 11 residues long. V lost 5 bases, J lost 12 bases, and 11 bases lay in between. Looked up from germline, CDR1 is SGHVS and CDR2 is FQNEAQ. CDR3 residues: CASSPDLMQFF. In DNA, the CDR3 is TGTGCCAGCAGCCCAGACCTAATGCAGTTCTTC.

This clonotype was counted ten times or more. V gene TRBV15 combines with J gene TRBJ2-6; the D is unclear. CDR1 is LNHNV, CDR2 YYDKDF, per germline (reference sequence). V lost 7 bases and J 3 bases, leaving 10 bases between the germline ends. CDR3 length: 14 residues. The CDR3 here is CATTTAYGANVLTF. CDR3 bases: TGTGCCACCACCACAGCTTATGGGGCCAACGTCCTGACTTTC.

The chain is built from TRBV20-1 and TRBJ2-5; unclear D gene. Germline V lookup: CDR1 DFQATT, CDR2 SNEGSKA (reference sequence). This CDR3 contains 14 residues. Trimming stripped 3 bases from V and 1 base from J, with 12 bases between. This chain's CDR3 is CSASTVSPQETQYF. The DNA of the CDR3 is TGCAGTGCTAGCACAGTAAGCCCCCAAGAGACCCAGTACTTC.

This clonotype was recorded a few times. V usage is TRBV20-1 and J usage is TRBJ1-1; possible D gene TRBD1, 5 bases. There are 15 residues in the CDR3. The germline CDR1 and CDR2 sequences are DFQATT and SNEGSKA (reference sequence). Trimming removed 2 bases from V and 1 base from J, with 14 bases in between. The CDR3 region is CSARRPGLRNTEAFF. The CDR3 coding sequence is TGCAGTGCTAGACGCCCGGGACTCAGGAACACTGAAGCTTTCTTT.

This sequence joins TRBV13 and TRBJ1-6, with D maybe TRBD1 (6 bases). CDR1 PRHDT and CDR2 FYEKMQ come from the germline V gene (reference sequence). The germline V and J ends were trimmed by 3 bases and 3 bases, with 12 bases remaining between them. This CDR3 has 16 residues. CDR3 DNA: TGTGCCAGCAGCTTGCCCGGACAGATCTATAATTCACCCCTCCACTTT. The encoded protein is CASSLPGQIYNSPLHF. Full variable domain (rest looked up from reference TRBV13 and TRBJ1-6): AAGVIQSPRHLIKEKRETATLKCYPIPRHDTVYWYQQGPGQDPQFLISFYEKMQSDKGSIPDRFSAQQFSDYHSELNMSSLELGDSALYFCASSLPGQIYNSPLHFGNGTRLTVT.

Written as DNA, the CDR3 is TGCAGCGTTGAAGATGGGCTAGCGGGAGGTAACGAGCAGTACTTC. Amino acids: CSVEDGLAGGNEQYF. V and J are TRBV29-1 and TRBJ2-7; TRBD2 aligns across 11 bases. The CDR3 runs 15 residues. J gave up 5 bases and V 0 bases, and 6 bases lay outside the gene matches. Germline CDR1 is SQVTM and CDR2 is ANQGSEA.

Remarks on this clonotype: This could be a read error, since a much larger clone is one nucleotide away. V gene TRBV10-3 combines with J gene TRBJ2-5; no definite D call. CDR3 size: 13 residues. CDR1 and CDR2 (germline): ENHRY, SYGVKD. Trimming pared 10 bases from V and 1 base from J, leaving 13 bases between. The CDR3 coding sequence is TGTGCCACTTCTCCGGAATCCCAAGAGACCCAGTACTTC. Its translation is CATSPESQETQYF.

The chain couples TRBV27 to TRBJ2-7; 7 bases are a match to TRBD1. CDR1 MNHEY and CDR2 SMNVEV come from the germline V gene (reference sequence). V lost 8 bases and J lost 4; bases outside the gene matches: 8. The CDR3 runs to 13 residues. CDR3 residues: CASRRGWDYEQYF. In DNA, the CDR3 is TGTGCCAGCCGCAGGGGGTGGGATTACGAGCAGTACTTC.

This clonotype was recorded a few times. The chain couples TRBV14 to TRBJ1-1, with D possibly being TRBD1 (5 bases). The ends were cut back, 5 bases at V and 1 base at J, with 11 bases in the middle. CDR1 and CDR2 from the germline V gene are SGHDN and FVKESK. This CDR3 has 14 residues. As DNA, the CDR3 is TGTGCCAGCAGCGTCGGGACGGCGAACACTGAAGCTTTCTTT. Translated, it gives CASSVGTANTEAFF.

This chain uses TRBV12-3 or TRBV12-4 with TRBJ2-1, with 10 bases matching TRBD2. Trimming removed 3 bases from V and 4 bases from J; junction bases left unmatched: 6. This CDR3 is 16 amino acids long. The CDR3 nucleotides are TGTGCCAGCAGTTTGGCAACTAGCGGGGCTTACAATGAGCAGTTCTTC. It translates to CASSLATSGAYNEQFF.

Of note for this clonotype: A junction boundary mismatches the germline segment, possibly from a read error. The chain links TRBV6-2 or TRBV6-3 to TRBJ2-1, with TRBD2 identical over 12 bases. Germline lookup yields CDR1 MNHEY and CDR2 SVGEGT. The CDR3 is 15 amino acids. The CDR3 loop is CASRLAGGAYSEQFF. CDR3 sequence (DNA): TGTGCCAGTAGGCTAGCGGGAGGGGCCTACAGTGAGCAGTTCTTC.

The CDR3 reads CAIEGGAEAFF. DNA of the CDR3: TGTGCCATAGAGGGTGGGGCTGAAGCTTTCTTT. The rearrangement joins TRBV7-9 to TRBJ1-1; D is unclear. V gave up 10 bases and J gave up 6 bases, with 12 bases separating them. The V gene's germline CDR1 is SEHNR and CDR2 FQNEAQ (reference sequence). This CDR3 contains 11 residues.

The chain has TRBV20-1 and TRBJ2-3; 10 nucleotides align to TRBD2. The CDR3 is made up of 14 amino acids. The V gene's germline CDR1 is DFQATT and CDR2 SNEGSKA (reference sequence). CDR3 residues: CSAPAGGPPDTQYF. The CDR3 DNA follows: TGCAGCGCTCCAGCGGGGGGGCCTCCGGATACGCAGTATTTT.

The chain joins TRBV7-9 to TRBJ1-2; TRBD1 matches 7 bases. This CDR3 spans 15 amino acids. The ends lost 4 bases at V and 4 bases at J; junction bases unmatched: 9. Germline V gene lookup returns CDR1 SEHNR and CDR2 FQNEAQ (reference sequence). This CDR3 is CASSSGQVVFYGYTF. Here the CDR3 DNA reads TGTGCCAGCAGCTCCGGACAGGTGGTTTTCTATGGCTACACCTTC.